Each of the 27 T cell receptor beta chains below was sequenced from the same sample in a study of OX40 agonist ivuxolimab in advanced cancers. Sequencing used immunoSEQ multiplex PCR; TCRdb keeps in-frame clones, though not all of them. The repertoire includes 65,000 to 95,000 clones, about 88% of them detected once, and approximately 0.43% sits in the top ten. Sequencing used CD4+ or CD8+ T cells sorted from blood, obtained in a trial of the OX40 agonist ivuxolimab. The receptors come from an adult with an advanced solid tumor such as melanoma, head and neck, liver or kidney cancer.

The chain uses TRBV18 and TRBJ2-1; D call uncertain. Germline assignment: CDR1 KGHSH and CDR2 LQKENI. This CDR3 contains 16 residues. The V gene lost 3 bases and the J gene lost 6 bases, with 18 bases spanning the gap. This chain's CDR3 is CASSPSRNSLTNEQFF. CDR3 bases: TGTGCCAGCTCACCGAGCAGGAACTCCTTAACCAATGAGCAGTTCTTC.

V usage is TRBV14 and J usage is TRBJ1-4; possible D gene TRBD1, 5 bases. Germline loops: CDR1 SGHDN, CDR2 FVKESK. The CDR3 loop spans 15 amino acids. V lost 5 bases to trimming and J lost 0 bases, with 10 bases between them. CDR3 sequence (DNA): TGTGCCAGCAGCTGGGGCACAACAACTAATGAAAAACTGTTTTTT. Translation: CASSWGTTTNEKLFF.

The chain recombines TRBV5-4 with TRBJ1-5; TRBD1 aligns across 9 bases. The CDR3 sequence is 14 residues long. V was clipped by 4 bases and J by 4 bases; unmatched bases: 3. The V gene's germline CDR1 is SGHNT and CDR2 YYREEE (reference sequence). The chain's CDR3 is CASSPGQGNQPQHF. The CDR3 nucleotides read TGTGCCAGCAGCCCGGGACAGGGAAATCAGCCCCAGCATTTT.

The CDR3 region has the DNA TGCGCCAGCAGCCCATACAGACAGGTCAATCAGCCCCAGCATTTT. The encoded protein is CASSPYRQVNQPQHF. This chain connects TRBV4-1 to TRBJ1-5, with a weak D call TRBD1 (6 bases). The germline CDR1 and CDR2 sequences are MGHRA and YSYEKL. CDR3 length: 15 amino acids. Trimming removed 4 bases at V and 3 bases at J, with 13 bases between.

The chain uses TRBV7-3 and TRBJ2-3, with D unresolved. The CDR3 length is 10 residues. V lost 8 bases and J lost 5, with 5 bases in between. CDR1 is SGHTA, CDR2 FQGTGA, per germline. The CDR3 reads CASGQDTQYF. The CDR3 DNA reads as TGTGCCAGCGGTCAAGATACGCAGTATTTT.

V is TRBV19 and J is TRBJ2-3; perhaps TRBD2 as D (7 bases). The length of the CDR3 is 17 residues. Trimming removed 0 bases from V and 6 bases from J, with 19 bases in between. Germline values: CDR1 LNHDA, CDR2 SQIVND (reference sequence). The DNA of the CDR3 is TGTGCCAGTAGTATAGATCTCGCGGGCGGGGGCAGGGATACGCAGTATTTT. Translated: CASSIDLAGGGRDTQYF.

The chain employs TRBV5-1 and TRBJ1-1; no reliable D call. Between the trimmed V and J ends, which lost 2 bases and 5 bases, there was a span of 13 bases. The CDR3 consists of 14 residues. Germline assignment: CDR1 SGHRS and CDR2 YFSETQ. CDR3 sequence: CASSFAGSGTEAFF. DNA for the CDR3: TGCGCCAGCAGCTTCGCGGGATCTGGAACTGAAGCTTTCTTT.

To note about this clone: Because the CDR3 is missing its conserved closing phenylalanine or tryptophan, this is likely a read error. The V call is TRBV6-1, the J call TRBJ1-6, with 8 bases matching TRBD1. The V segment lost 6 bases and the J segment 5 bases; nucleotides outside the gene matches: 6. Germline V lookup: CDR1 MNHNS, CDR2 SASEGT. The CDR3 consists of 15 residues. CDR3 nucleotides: TGTGCCAGCAGGGACAGGGCCGTGGATAATTCACCCCTCCACCTT. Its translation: CASRDRAVDNSPLHL.

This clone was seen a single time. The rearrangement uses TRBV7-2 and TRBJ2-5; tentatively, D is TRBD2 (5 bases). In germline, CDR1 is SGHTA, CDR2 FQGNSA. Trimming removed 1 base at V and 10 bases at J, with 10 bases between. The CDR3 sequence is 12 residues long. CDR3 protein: CASSLVTGIQYF. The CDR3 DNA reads TGTGCCAGCAGCTTAGTTACGGGGATCCAGTACTTC.

The chain's CDR3 is CASSPLVENEQFF. CDR3 coding DNA: TGTGCCAGCAGCCCATTAGTCGAGAATGAGCAGTTCTTC. This chain joins TRBV5-5 and TRBJ2-1; no clear D. Germline V gene data show CDR1 as SGHKS and CDR2 as YYEKEE (reference sequence). The CDR3 contains 13 residues. Between the trimmed V and J ends, which lost 4 bases and 7 bases, there was a span of 12 bases.

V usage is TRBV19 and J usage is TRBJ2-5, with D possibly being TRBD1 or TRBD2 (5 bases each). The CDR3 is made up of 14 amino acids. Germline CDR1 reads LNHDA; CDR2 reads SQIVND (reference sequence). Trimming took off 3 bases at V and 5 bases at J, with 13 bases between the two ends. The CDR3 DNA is TGTGCCAGTAGTATGAGGGGATCGATTGAGACCCAGTACTTC. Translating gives CASSMRGSIETQYF.

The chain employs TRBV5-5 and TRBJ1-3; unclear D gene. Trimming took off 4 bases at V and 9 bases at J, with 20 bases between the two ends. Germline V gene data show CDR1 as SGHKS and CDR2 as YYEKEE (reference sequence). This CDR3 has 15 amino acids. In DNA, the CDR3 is TGTGCCAGCAGCCCAGCTGCGGCAGGTTACCGCACCATATATTTT. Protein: CASSPAAAGYRTIYF.

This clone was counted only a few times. CDR3 sequence reads: CASSIMVWGQGASGANVLTF. CDR3 sequence (DNA): TGTGCCAGTAGTATAATGGTGTGGGGACAGGGGGCCTCTGGGGCCAACGTCCTGACTTTC. The J gene is TRBJ2-6, the V gene TRBV19, with 12 bases identical to TRBD1. Per the germline V gene, CDR1 is LNHDA and CDR2 is SQIVND (reference sequence). This CDR3 contains 20 residues. The V and J ends lost 2 bases and 0 bases, in that order; junction bases with no gene match: 8.

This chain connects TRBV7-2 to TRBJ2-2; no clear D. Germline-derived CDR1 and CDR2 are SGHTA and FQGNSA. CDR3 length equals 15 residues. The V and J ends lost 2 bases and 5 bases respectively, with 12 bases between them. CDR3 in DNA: TGTGCCAGCAGCTTAATGGCCAGTGGAACCGGGGAGCTGTTTTTT. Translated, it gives CASSLMASGTGELFF.

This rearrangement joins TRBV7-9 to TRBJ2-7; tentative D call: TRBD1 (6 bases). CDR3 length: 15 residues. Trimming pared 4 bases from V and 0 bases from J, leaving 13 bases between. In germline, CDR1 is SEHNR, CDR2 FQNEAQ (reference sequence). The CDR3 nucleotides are TGTGCCAGCAGCTCTTCGGGACACCACTCCTACGAGCAGTACTTC. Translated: CASSSSGHHSYEQYF.

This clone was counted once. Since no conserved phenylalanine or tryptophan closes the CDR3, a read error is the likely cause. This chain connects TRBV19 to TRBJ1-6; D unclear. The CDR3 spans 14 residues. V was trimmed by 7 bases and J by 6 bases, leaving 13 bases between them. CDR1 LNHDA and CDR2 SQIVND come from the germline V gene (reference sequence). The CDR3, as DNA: TGTGCCAGTACGAGTCTCCGGATTAATTCACCCCTCCACCTT. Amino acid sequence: CASTSLRINSPLHL.

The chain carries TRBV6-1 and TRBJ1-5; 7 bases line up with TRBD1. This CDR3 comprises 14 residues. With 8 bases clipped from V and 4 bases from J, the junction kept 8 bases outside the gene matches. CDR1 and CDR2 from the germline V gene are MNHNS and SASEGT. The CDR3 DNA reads TGTGCCAGCGGCGCCACAGGGGAAAATCAGCCCCAGCATTTT. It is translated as CASGATGENQPQHF.

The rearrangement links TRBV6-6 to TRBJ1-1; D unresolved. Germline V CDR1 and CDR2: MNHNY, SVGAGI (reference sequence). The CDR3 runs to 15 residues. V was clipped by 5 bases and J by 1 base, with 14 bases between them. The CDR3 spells CASSTPRKGNTEAFF. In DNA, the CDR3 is TGTGCCAGCAGTACGCCCAGGAAGGGGAACACTGAAGCTTTCTTT.

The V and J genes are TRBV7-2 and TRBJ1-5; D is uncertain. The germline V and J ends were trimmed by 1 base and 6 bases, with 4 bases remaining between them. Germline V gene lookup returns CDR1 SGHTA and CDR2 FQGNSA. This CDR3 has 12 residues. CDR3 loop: CASSLDSQPQHF. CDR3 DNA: TGTGCCAGCAGCTTAGATAGTCAGCCCCAGCATTTT.

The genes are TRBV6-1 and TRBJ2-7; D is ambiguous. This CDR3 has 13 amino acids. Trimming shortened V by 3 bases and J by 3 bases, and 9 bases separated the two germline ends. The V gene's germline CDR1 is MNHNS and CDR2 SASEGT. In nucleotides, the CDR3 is TGTGCCAGCAGTGAGGACCGATTCTACGAGCAGTACTTC. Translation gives CASSEDRFYEQYF.

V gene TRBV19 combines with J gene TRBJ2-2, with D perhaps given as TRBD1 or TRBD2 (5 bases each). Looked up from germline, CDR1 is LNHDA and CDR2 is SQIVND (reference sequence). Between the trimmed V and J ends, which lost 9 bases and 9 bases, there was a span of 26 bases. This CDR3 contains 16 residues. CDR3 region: CASSGTQAQTLRELFF. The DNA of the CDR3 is TGTGCCAGCTCCGGGACCCAAGCCCAGACCTTGCGGGAGCTGTTTTTT.

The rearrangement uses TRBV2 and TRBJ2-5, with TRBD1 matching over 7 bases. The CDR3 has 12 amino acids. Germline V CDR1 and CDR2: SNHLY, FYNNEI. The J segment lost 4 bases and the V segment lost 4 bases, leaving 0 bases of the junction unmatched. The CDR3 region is CASSGTGETQYF. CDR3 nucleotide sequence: TGTGCCAGCAGTGGGACAGGAGAGACCCAGTACTTC.

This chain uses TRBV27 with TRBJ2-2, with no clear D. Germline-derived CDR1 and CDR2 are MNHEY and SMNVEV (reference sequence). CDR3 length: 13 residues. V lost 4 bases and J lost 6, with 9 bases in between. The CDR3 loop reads CASSSIVAGELFF. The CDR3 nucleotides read TGTGCCAGCAGTTCTATAGTAGCCGGGGAGCTGTTTTTT.

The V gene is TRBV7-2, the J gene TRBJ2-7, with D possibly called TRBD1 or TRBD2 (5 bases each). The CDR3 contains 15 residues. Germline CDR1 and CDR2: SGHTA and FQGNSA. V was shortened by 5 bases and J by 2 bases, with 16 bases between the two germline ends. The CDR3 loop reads CASSRLGERTYEQYF. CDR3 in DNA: TGTGCCAGCAGCCGTCTGGGGGAGAGGACCTACGAGCAGTACTTC.

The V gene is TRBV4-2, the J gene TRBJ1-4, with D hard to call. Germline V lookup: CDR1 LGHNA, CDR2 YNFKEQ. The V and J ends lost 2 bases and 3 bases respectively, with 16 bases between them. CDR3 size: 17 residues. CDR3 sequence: CASSQRPAGDPNEKLFF. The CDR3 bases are TGTGCCAGCAGCCAAAGGCCCGCCGGGGATCCTAATGAAAAACTGTTTTTT.

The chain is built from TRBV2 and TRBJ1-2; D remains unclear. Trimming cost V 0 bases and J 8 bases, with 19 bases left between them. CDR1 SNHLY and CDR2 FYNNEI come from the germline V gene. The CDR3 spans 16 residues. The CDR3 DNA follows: TGTGCCAGCAGTGAAGCGCTTTGGCGTCCTAAGAGGGGCTACACCTTC. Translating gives CASSEALWRPKRGYTF.

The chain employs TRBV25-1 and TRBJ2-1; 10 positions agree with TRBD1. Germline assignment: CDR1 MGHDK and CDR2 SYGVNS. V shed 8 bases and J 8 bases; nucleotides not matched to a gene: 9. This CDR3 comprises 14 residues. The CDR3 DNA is TGTGCCAGCTCCAGACAGGGGGCGATTGATGAGCAGTTCTTC. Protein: CASSRQGAIDEQFF. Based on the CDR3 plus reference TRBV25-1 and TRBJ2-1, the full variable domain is EADIYQTPRYLVIGTGKKITLECSQTMGHDKMYWYQQDPGMELHLIHYSYGVNSTEKGDLSSESTVSRIRTEHFPLTLESARPSHTSQYLCASSRQGAIDEQFFGPGTRLTVL.